The clone carrying this T cell receptor (beta chain) appeared a few times. Regarding time point: newly diagnosed GD, antithyroid drugs for less than 3 months. RNA from PBMCs was the source of the TCR library. To make TCR beta libraries, researchers used iRepertoire HTBI primers and Arm-PCR of CDR3 regions. TCRdb ran MiXCR on the multiplex PCR reads and lists one entry per CDR3 protein. The sample holds 380,000 or so distinct CDR3 sequences; around 15% are singletons and the top ten take 20%. Germline V gene lookup returns CDR1 MNHNS and CDR2 SASEGT. This CDR3 region has 13 residues. The V and J ends lost 6 bases and 6 bases, in that order; junction bases with no gene match: 4. This sample stems from a study of regulatory T cells in long-lasting Graves disease. Another study also made use of these data, one on T cells in Graves' hyperthyroidism and ophthalmopathy. That work adds: In simple terms, a model built on 13 V-J features told ophthalmopathy apart from stable hyperthyroidism.

The rearrangement links TRBV6-1 to TRBJ2-2; TRBD2 aligns across 7 bases. This sequence was found in a woman aged 18-35 years with Graves disease. Sample: peripheral blood mononuclear cells (PBMCs), taken at new diagnosis, from a patient treated with antithyroid drugs. CDR3 in DNA: TGTGCCAGCAGGTTTAGCGGGTCCGGGGAGCTGTTTTTT. This encodes CASRFSGSGELFF.